The sequence of this T cell receptor beta chain was determined in a study of CD8 T cell repertoires and HIV-1 epitope variants. The overall study: Tested: three Gag epitope families, Nef HW9 and YT9.

CDR3 size: 13 residues. Per the germline V gene, CDR1 is SQVTM and CDR2 is ANQGSEA. Trimming cost V 2 bases and J 0 bases, with 7 bases left between them. Survey-depth immunoSEQ sequencing covered TCR beta CDR3 regions. The assay was immunoSEQ multiplex PCR, and TCRdb's table has in-frame clones only and misses some. The table has 80,000 to 95,000 clones, just under 75% seen once. This clonotype was obtained from a male donor with HIV. The chain links TRBV29-1 to TRBJ2-5, with no clear D. The sample consisted of uncultured baseline CD8+ T cells from peripheral blood mononuclear cells (PBMCs). The CDR3 nucleotides read TGCAGCGTTGAAATCCGGTACCAAGAGACCCAGTACTTC. Amino acid sequence: CSVEIRYQETQYF.